A selection of T cell receptor beta chains follows, all from one sample in a study of T cells in Graves' hyperthyroidism and ophthalmopathy. Via MiXCR, TCRdb re-called the multiplex PCR reads, giving one row per CDR3 protein. The sample includes about 570,000 distinct CDR3 sequences, about half of them seen just once. What was sequenced was peripheral blood or thyroid tissue (not recorded which). All receptors derive from an adult woman with Graves' disease, either hyperthyroidism or ophthalmopathy (not recorded which). Both conserved end residues are part of each CDR3. A D gene is named only where the DNA matches it firmly. Size values are once, few and many counts, or a class for expanded clones, and some rows have none.

TRBJ2-5 many TRBV7-9 . CASSLVGPSQETQYF TGTGCCAGCAGCTTAGTTGGTCCCAGTCAAGAGACCCAGTACTTC
TRBJ1-5 . TRBV2 . CASSEEETQHF TGTGCCAGCAGTGAAGAAGAGACCCAGCATTTT
TRBJ1-1 . TRBV20-1 TRBD1 CSARGQGWTEAFF TGCAGTGCTAGGGGACAGGGTTGGACTGAAGCTTTCTTT
TRBJ1-5 . TRBV20-1 . CSASMADSNQPQHF TGCAGTGCTAGTATGGCAGATAGCAATCAGCCCCAGCATTTT
TRBJ1-2 many TRBV29-1 TRBD1 CSGVDRSDYGYTF TGCAGCGGGGTGGACAGGAGTGACTATGGCTACACCTTC
TRBJ1-1 . TRBV19 . CASSTPGTTEAFF TGTGCCAGTAGTACCCCAGGAACCACTGAAGCTTTCTTT
TRBJ2-7 . TRBV29-1 . CSVGDATYEQYF TGCAGCGTAGGGGACGCTACCTACGAGCAGTACTTC
TRBJ2-2 . TRBV6-6 TRBD1 CASSYQGQIENTGELFF TGTGCCAGCAGTTACCAGGGACAGATCGAGAACACCGGGGAGCTGTTTTTT
TRBJ2-3 . TRBV12-3/TRBV12-4 . CASSFVDTQYF TGTGCCAGCAGTTTCGTGGATACGCAGTATTTT
TRBJ1-5 . TRBV7-2 . CASSLTGLGYQPQHF TGTGCCAGCAGCTTAACAGGATTGGGATATCAGCCCCAGCATTTT
TRBJ1-4 . TRBV5-5 . CASSQDRPF TGTGCCAGCAGCCAGGACCGGCCTTTT
TRBJ2-1 . TRBV14 . CASSQFDVQFF TGTGCCAGCAGCCAATTTGACGTGCAGTTCTTC
TRBJ2-7 many TRBV7-9 . CASSTRDTSYEQYF TGTGCCAGCAGCACCAGGGACACCTCCTACGAGCAGTACTTC
TRBJ2-6 . TRBV5-1 . CASSFDGGNTEAF TGCGCCAGCAGCTTTGATGGGGGCAACACTGAAGCTTTC
TRBJ2-7 many TRBV6-1 . CASDGKQLSYEQYF TGTGCCAGCGACGGAAAGCAACTATCCTACGAGCAGTACTTC
TRBJ2-1 few TRBV7-8 TRBD1 CASSLLDRVGQFF TGTGCCAGCAGCTTGTTAGACAGGGTCGGGCAGTTCTTC
TRBJ2-5 . TRBV7-8 . CASSLSGPRWETQYF TGTGCCAGCAGCTTAAGCGGACCCCGGTGGGAGACCCAGTACTTC
TRBJ1-1 many TRBV11-1 TRBD1 CASSLGTGLTEAFF TGTGCCAGCAGCCTAGGGACAGGGCTCACTGAAGCTTTCTTT
TRBJ2-2 . TRBV11-2 . CASSYHGGNTGELFF TGTGCCAGCAGCTACCACGGAGGGAACACCGGGGAGCTGTTTTTT
TRBJ1-3 . TRBV7-9 . CASSFGKGQSSGNTIYF TGTGCCAGCAGCTTCGGAAAGGGGCAAAGCTCTGGAAACACCATATATTTT
TRBJ2-5 many TRBV4-1 TRBD2 CASSPGGRNQETQYF TGCGCCAGCAGCCCGGGAGGGCGGAACCAAGAGACCCAGTACTTC
TRBJ1-6 . TRBV3-1 . CASSRGFNSPLHF TGTGCCAGCAGCCGTGGGTTTAATTCACCCCTCCACTTT
TRBJ2-7 . TRBV4-1 . CASRLTGSYERYF TGCGCCAGCAGACTTACAGGGAGCTACGAGCGGTACTTC
TRBJ2-2 few TRBV2 . CASSDPGAQNTGELFF TGTGCCAGCAGTGACCCCGGGGCCCAAAACACCGGGGAGCTGTTTTTT
TRBJ2-5 few TRBV11-3 . CASSPFLQRQETQYF TGTGCCAGCAGCCCATTTCTTCAGCGGCAAGAGACCCAGTACTTC
TRBJ1-1 . TRBV6-6 . CASSPTGEAFF TGTGCCAGCAGTCCAACGGGCGAAGCTTTCTTT
TRBJ1-1 many TRBV20-1 TRBD1 CSVSRGQDTEAFF TGCAGTGTTTCCAGGGGGCAGGACACTGAAGCTTTCTTT
TRBJ2-2 . TRBV14 . CASSQPGRNGELFF TGTGCCAGCAGCCAACCTGGGAGGAACGGGGAGCTGTTTTTT
TRBJ2-7 many TRBV20-1 . CSAREVLGPYEQYF TGCAGTGCCAGAGAGGTACTAGGACCCTACGAGCAGTACTTC
TRBJ1-1 . TRBV2 . CASSEFREWITEAFF TGTGCCAGCAGTGAATTTCGGGAATGGATCACTGAAGCTTTCTTT
TRBJ2-7 . TRBV10-3 . CASMGVNRAYEQYF TGTGCCTCTATGGGTGTTAATCGGGCCTACGAGCAGTACTTC
TRBJ2-5 many TRBV20-1 . CSARGAIGETQYF TGCAGTGCTAGGGGGGCAATTGGAGAGACCCAGTACTTC
TRBJ2-5 . TRBV20-1 . CSAIRDINQPQYF TGCAGTGCCATCAGGGACATCAATCAGCCCCAGTACTTC
TRBJ1-1 . TRBV7-3 . CASSLTRGLGTEAFF TGTGCCAGCAGCTTAACGAGGGGTCTGGGCACTGAAGCTTTCTTT
TRBJ1-2 many TRBV20-1 . CSVSPGLHNYGYTF TGCAGTGTAAGCCCAGGGCTTCACAACTATGGCTACACCTTC
TRBJ2-7 many TRBV20-1 . CSAPKSHEQYF TGCAGTGCTCCGAAGTCCCACGAGCAGTACTTC
TRBJ2-1 few TRBV4-1 TRBD2 CASSQDFGSGRHNEQFF TGCGCCAGCAGCCAAGATTTTGGTAGCGGGAGGCACAATGAGCAGTTCTTC
TRBJ2-5 . TRBV7-3 TRBD1 CASSRRTGQETQYF TGTGCCAGCAGCCGTAGGACAGGGCAAGAGACCCAGTACTTC
TRBJ1-1 . TRBV7-3 TRBD1 CASSIMGGTGSAFF TGTGCCAGCAGCATAATGGGGGGGACAGGCTCCGCTTTCTTT
TRBJ2-5 . TRBV9 . CASSVGGQGTQYF TGTGCCAGCAGCGTAGGTGGCCAGGGGACCCAGTACTTC
TRBJ1-3 . TRBV10-2 . CASTPGNSGNTIYF TGCGCCAGCACCCCTGGCAACTCTGGAAACACCATATATTTT
TRBJ2-7 . TRBV7-8 . CASSRHPDEQYF TGTGCCAGCAGCCGGCACCCGGACGAGCAGTACTTC
TRBJ1-5 . TRBV20-1 . CSARAGEGPGQPQHF TGCAGTGCTAGAGCGGGAGAAGGGCCGGGTCAGCCCCAGCATTTT
TRBJ1-3 once TRBV7-3 . CASSYSGYTIYF TGTGCCAGCAGCTATAGCGGTTACACCATATATTTT
TRBJ1-1 few TRBV29-1 TRBD1 CSVKSGTGHTEAFF TGCAGCGTTAAATCCGGGACAGGGCACACTGAAGCTTTCTTT
TRBJ2-5 . TRBV10-2 . CASSEARFGETQYF TGCGCCAGCAGTGAGGCAAGGTTCGGCGAGACCCAGTACTTC
TRBJ2-7 many TRBV7-9 . CASSLMGEPYEQYF TGTGCCAGCAGCTTAATGGGAGAGCCCTACGAGCAGTACTTC
TRBJ2-7 . TRBV29-1 . CSVEVAHRGSYEQYF TGCAGCGTTGAAGTGGCCCACCGCGGCTCCTACGAGCAGTACTTC
TRBJ1-5 . TRBV28 . CASSRSVGIFENQPQHF TGTGCCAGCAGTCGTTCGGTGGGGATCTTTGAAAATCAGCCCCAGCATTTT
TRBJ1-1 once TRBV28 . CASSRPFGNTEAFF TGTGCCAGCAGTCGCCCTTTTGGGAACACTGAAGCTTTCTTT
TRBJ1-5 . TRBV27 . CASTKNAGGNQPQHF TGTGCCAGCACCAAAAACGCAGGCGGTAATCAGCCCCAGCATTTT
TRBJ2-7 . TRBV7-2 . CASSEAWQAYEQYF TGTGCCAGCAGTGAAGCGTGGCAGGCCTACGAGCAGTACTTC